This TCR beta chain is drawn from a study of blood T cell repertoires in COVID-19. Study overall: The cDNA or gDNA used as material had been derived from T cells, B-cell-depleted T cells, or PBMCs.

The CDR3 sequence is 16 residues long. Methods used by the authors: Using reference gene primer amplification, nucleated cell counts were estimated. The table came from immunoSEQ multiplex PCR; TCRdb's copy has only in-frame clones and leaves some out. For V, J and clone size, that table is used; D and trimming come from the DNA. This sample has about 180,000 clones, with 88% found just once. Study members were between roughly 18 and 89 years old and lived in 20 to 30 US regions. Each recovered donor of Cohort 3 presented with two negative PCRs, clearance, or symptom resolution. J is TRBJ1-3 and V is TRBV21-1; the DNA was not compared with TRBD1, the D call given in the table. TRBV21-1 is designated a pseudogene. Material for sequencing was PBMCs or T cells enriched from blood (not recorded which). This TCR came from a woman between 18 and 29 years old who had recovered from COVID-19. Here the CDR3 DNA reads TGTGCCAGCAGCAAAAGGAGATCAGGGATCAACCACACCATATATTTT. It encodes CASSKRRSGINHTIYF.